These 19 T cell receptor beta chains came from one sample sequenced in a study of T cell responses to AZD1222 COVID-19 vaccine. The protocol was immunoSEQ multiplex PCR, while the TCRdb copy is restricted to in-frame clones and leaves out a portion. The sample carries some 130,000 clones, less than 95% recorded once. This specimen was peripheral blood, taken on day 0 of AZD1222 vaccination. Every receptor here comes from an adult in good health.

V usage is TRBV7-3 and J usage is TRBJ1-3, with D perhaps matching TRBD1 (5 bases). The CDR3 covers 13 residues. Trimming cost V 4 bases and J 7 bases, with 11 bases left between them. Germline CDR1 and CDR2: SGHTA and FQGTGA. The CDR3 here is CASSSLRENTIYF. DNA of the CDR3: TGTGCCAGCAGCTCGCTCAGGGAGAACACCATATATTTT.

The chain links TRBV5-1 to TRBJ1-2; D is unresolved. Trimming removed 4 bases at V and 6 bases at J, with 13 bases between. CDR1 and CDR2 (germline): SGHRS, YFSETQ. CDR3 size: 13 residues. CDR3 bases: TGCGCCAGCAGCCCGGACGGTCTAAATGGCTACACCTTC. Translated: CASSPDGLNGYTF.

V is TRBV3-1 (or the pseudogene TRBV3-2) and J is TRBJ1-5; a weak D match, TRBD1 (5 bases). Germline lookup yields CDR1 LGHDT and CDR2 YNNKEL (reference sequence). V lost 1 base and J 5 bases, leaving 6 bases between the germline ends. This CDR3 region has 13 residues. CDR3 region: CASSQVGDQPQHF. The CDR3 DNA reads TGTGCCAGCAGCCAAGTGGGGGATCAGCCCCAGCATTTT.

V gene TRBV4-3 combines with J gene TRBJ2-3, with no clear D. The germline gives CDR1 LGHNA, CDR2 YSLEER. V was cut by 0 bases and J by 6 bases, with 7 bases left in between. The CDR3 runs 13 residues. The CDR3 region is CASSQDRWDTQYF. The CDR3 DNA follows: TGCGCCAGCAGCCAAGATCGATGGGATACGCAGTATTTT.

The V gene is TRBV7-9, the J gene TRBJ2-3, with D possibly matching TRBD2 (6 bases). Trimming stripped 11 bases from V and 2 bases from J, with 14 bases between. In germline, CDR1 is SEHNR, CDR2 FQNEAQ (reference sequence). CDR3 length equals 13 residues. CDR3 nucleotides: TGTGCCGCGGTTGGGGGGTACACAGATACGCAGTATTTT. This translates into CAAVGGYTDTQYF.

This clone was picked up a small number of times. The rearrangement joins TRBV4-1 to TRBJ2-7; TRBD1 might be the D (5 bases). The CDR3 loop spans 16 amino acids. V was trimmed by 0 bases and J by 2 bases, leaving 14 bases between them. Germline V lookup: CDR1 MGHRA, CDR2 YSYEKL. CDR3 DNA: TGCGCCAGCAGCCAAGATTTTGGCAGGGCCGCCTACGAGCAGTACTTC. It encodes CASSQDFGRAAYEQYF.

This chain joins TRBV7-9 and TRBJ1-6; unclear D gene. There are 16 residues in the CDR3. Germline assignment: CDR1 SEHNR and CDR2 FQNEAQ (reference sequence). Trimming left V 5 bases short and J 0 bases short, with 11 bases between. The CDR3, as DNA: TGTGCCAGCAGCGCGGCGGGGAGCTCCTATAATTCACCCCTCCACTTT. This gives the protein CASSAAGSSYNSPLHF.

The chain employs TRBV7-3 and TRBJ2-1; D remains unclear. The CDR3 spans 16 residues. Germline V lookup: CDR1 SGHTA, CDR2 FQGTGA. V lost 0 bases and J lost 0, with 9 bases in between. In DNA, the CDR3 is TGTGCCAGCAGCTTAACCCGGGCTAGCTCCTACAATGAGCAGTTCTTC. Its protein is CASSLTRASSYNEQFF.

The chain joins TRBV4-3 to TRBJ2-2; perhaps TRBD2 as D (6 bases). This CDR3 has 14 residues. From germline, CDR1 is LGHNA and CDR2 YSLEER. V shed 1 base and J shed 7 bases, with 10 bases lying between them. The CDR3 sequence is CASSQGAGSGELFF. CDR3 DNA sequence: TGCGCCAGCAGCCAAGGTGCGGGGAGCGGGGAGCTGTTTTTT.

The chain carries TRBV3-1 (or the pseudogene TRBV3-2) and TRBJ1-3; D remains unclear. The CDR3 extends over 17 amino acids. Germline lookup yields CDR1 LGHDT and CDR2 YNNKEL (reference sequence). Trimming removed 0 bases from V and 0 bases from J, with 12 bases in between. Written as DNA, the CDR3 is TGTGCCAGCAGCCAAGATTTAAGGGCCCTCTCTGGAAACACCATATATTTT. Its protein product is CASSQDLRALSGNTIYF.

This clone was counted once. The V call is TRBV5-1, the J call TRBJ2-3; 7 nucleotides agree with TRBD2. Germline-derived CDR1 and CDR2 are SGHRS and YFSETQ. V lost 0 bases to trimming and J lost 4 bases; unmatched junction nucleotides: 5. The CDR3 has 15 amino acids. CDR3 protein: CASSLAREPSDTQYF. CDR3 DNA sequence: TGCGCCAGCAGCTTGGCGCGGGAGCCATCAGATACGCAGTATTTT. Using reference TRBV5-1 and TRBJ2-3 for the parts outside the CDR3, the full variable domain is KAGVTQTPRYLIKTRGQQVTLSCSPISGHRSVSWYQQTPGQGLQFLFEYFSETQRNKGNFPGRFSGRQFSNSRSEMNVSTLELGDSALYLCASSLAREPSDTQYFGPGTRLTVL.

V usage is TRBV12-3 or TRBV12-4 and J usage is TRBJ1-3; no reliable D call. V gave up 4 bases and J gave up 4 bases, with 8 bases separating them. The CDR3 covers 13 residues. CDR3 coding DNA: TGTGCCAGCAGTTCCTTTGTGGGAAACACCATATATTTT. This gives the protein CASSSFVGNTIYF.

This clone turned up a few times. The CDR3 sequence: CASSITGSGSRAYEQYF. The CDR3 DNA reads TGTGCCAGTAGTATTACAGGTAGCGGGTCCCGCGCCTACGAGCAGTACTTC. V usage is TRBV19 and J usage is TRBJ2-7; 7 bases line up with TRBD2. CDR3 length: 17 residues. Per the germline V gene, CDR1 is LNHDA and CDR2 is SQIVND (reference sequence). The ends lost 3 bases at V and 2 bases at J; junction bases unmatched: 13.

The chain employs TRBV7-8 and TRBJ2-4; 8 bases map to TRBD1. Germline V CDR1 and CDR2: SGHVS, FQNEAQ. This CDR3 contains 18 residues. V shed 1 base and J 0 bases; nucleotides not matched to a gene: 8. The CDR3 protein is CASSLGAQQGVAKNIQYF. The CDR3 DNA follows: TGTGCCAGCAGCTTAGGAGCCCAACAGGGGGTAGCCAAAAACATTCAGTACTTC.

J is TRBJ2-7 and V is TRBV6-5; possibly TRBD1 or TRBD2 for D (7 bases each). Germline assignment: CDR1 MNHEY and CDR2 SVGAGI. V was pared by 11 bases and J by 4 bases, with 18 bases between. The CDR3 contains 13 residues. The DNA for the CDR3 is TGTGCCTCAAGCAGGGGGGGGTCGTACGAGCAGTACTTC. It codes for CASSRGGSYEQYF.

The CDR3 is CASMGGTEAFF. The DNA for the CDR3 is TGTGCCAGCATGGGTGGCACTGAAGCTTTCTTT. The chain employs TRBV27 and TRBJ1-1; D gene ambiguous. Deletions cut 7 bases from V and 4 bases from J, with 7 bases between. CDR1 is MNHEY, CDR2 SMNVEV, per germline (reference sequence). This CDR3 is built from 11 residues.

V is TRBV5-6 and J is TRBJ2-1, with 10 bases lining up with TRBD1. The V and J ends lost 7 bases and 5 bases, in that order; junction bases with no gene match: 12. The CDR3 is 16 residues long. Germline-derived CDR1 and CDR2 are SGHDT and YYEEEE. This chain's CDR3 is CASGGPRTGGNNEQFF. In DNA form, the CDR3 reads TGTGCCAGCGGAGGCCCGAGGACAGGGGGGAACAATGAGCAGTTCTTC.

V and J are TRBV4-3 and TRBJ1-6, with D hard to call. The germline V gene encodes CDR1 LGHNA and CDR2 YSLEER. V was trimmed by 2 bases and J by 7 bases, leaving 12 bases between them. The CDR3 is 15 amino acids. The CDR3 loop is CASSQKGRMNSPLHF. The CDR3, as DNA: TGCGCCAGCAGCCAAAAAGGACGGATGAATTCACCCCTCCACTTT.

The chain joins TRBV4-2 to TRBJ2-3; 7 bases are shared with TRBD2. Germline assignment: CDR1 LGHNA and CDR2 YNFKEQ. The CDR3 is 16 amino acids. Germline trimming cut 0 bases from V and 5 bases from J; bases unmatched to any gene: 8. CDR3: CASSQDLQRGVDTQYF. CDR3 nucleotide sequence: TGTGCCAGCAGCCAAGATCTACAACGGGGGGTAGATACGCAGTATTTT.